The 6 T cell receptor beta chains below all came from one sample that was sequenced in a study of preoperative IRX-2 immunotherapy in early breast cancer. Treatment defined: preoperative locoregional IRX-2 cytokine immunotherapy. Measured with immunoSEQ multiplex PCR; TCRdb has only the in-frame clones, and not every one. The sample includes fewer than 8,000 clones, around 81% seen only once; the top ten take about 15%. This specimen was tumor tissue, taken after IRX-2 immunotherapy. The receptors come from a human donor with breast cancer.

V is TRBV10-3 and J is TRBJ2-4; 7 positions match TRBD1. The ends lost 4 bases at V and 8 bases at J; junction bases unmatched: 2. Germline V gene data show CDR1 as ENHRY and CDR2 as SYGVKD. The CDR3 length is 12 residues. This chain's CDR3 is CAISGQGYIQYF. The CDR3 bases are TGTGCCATCAGTGGACAGGGCTACATTCAGTACTTC.

The CDR3 DNA sequence: TGTGCCAGTAGTATCGCGGGACCAATGCCCCAGCATTTT. Protein sequence: CASSIAGPMPQHF. The rearrangement links TRBV19 to TRBJ1-5; D might be TRBD1 (5 bases). CDR1 LNHDA and CDR2 SQIVND come from the germline V gene (reference sequence). The V and J ends lost 3 bases and 9 bases respectively, with 12 bases between them. The CDR3 totals 13 residues.

The V gene is TRBV10-3, the J gene TRBJ1-2; 8 bases map to TRBD1. Germline-derived CDR1 and CDR2 are ENHRY and SYGVKD. CDR3 size: 14 residues. V was clipped by 0 bases and J by 4 bases; unmatched bases: 1. The CDR3 bases are TGTGCCATCAGTGAGTCAGGACAGGGCTATGGCTACACCTTC. It translates to CAISESGQGYGYTF.

V gene TRBV15 combines with J gene TRBJ1-6; weak D call: TRBD1 (6 bases). The CDR3 is 15 amino acids. V lost 8 bases and J lost 0, with 11 bases in between. The germline V gene has CDR1 LNHNV and CDR2 YYDKDF (reference sequence). The CDR3 sequence: CATGEGGSYNSPLHF. The CDR3 DNA is TGTGCCACCGGAGAAGGGGGCTCCTATAATTCACCCCTCCACTTT.

The chain has TRBV28 and TRBJ2-7, with a tentative D call TRBD1 (5 bases). The CDR3 totals 14 residues. The germline V and J ends were trimmed by 6 bases and 2 bases, with 14 bases remaining between them. Looked up from germline, CDR1 is MDHEN and CDR2 is SYDVKM. The CDR3 coding sequence is TGTGCCAGCAGCCTTGGGCAGGGAACCTACGAGCAGTACTTC. Encoded protein: CASSLGQGTYEQYF.

The V gene is TRBV11-3, the J gene TRBJ2-7; D is perhaps TRBD1 or TRBD2 (5 bases each). The CDR3 is 14 amino acids. Germline V gene sequence: CDR1 SGHNT, CDR2 YENEEA. V was pared by 5 bases and J by 5 bases, with 16 bases between. The CDR3 region has the DNA TGTGCCAGCAGCCGCGACCAGAGGGGCCACGAGCAGTACTTC. Encoded protein: CASSRDQRGHEQYF.